This T cell receptor (beta chain) is drawn from a study of blood T cell repertoires in COVID-19 (dated by TCRdb to the early 2020s). About the study as a whole: Samples covering the acute and convalescent phases of COVID-19 were provided by collaborators in the United States, Italy and Spain. The material from the prospective study consisted of cDNA or gDNA derived from T cells, B-cell-depleted T cells, or PBMCs. The dataset comprised deeply sampled blood TCRbeta repertoires from subjects exposed to, actively infected with, or recovered from COVID-19. A freely available public database, intended as a resource for researchers studying the immune response to SARS-CoV-2, is where the repertoires were released. The samples were drawn from two sources: the first 160 participants of the ongoing ImmuneRACE study, and 950 to 1,500 subjects contributed by 6 global collaborators. A de-identified subject ID, COVID-19 status, age in years and sex were almost always included in the sample metadata. Where available, HLA class I and class II types were taken from metadata supplied by the sample provider and were not determined by assay-based typing. Broader findings and caveats from the paper: Clinical and demographic metadata were provided uncurated, with the amount varying by source and participant.

The V end loses 0 bases and the J end loses 5 bases, and a stretch of 13 bases separates them. Inclusive of the bounding cysteine and phenylalanine, the CDR3 is 15 residues long. Only the CDR3 part of the read is kept: 45 bases, read in frame from the first base. According to the germline V gene, CDR1 reads LGHNA and CDR2 reads YSLEER. Each collaborating institution followed its own protocols to collect whole blood in K2EDTA tubes. For TCRbeta analysis, collaborators shipped samples as frozen whole blood, isolated PBMCs, or DNA extracted from either of those sample types. TCRbeta CDR3 regions were amplified from genomic DNA by means of the immunoSEQ Assay, a bias-controlled multiplex PCR. The authors' pipeline ran thus. The number of nucleated cells in each sample was estimated by amplification of reference gene primers within the assay. To quantify the absolute abundance of each unique TCRbeta CDR3 rearrangement, sequence reads were collapsed and filtered. Productive Simpson clonality was computed per sample as the square root of Simpson's diversity index over productive rearrangements. TCRdb took over this immuneACCESS table, retaining in-frame rearrangements with V and J assigned. Such tables are incomplete; in checked studies, under half of the missing clones stem from an unresolved V gene, and the remainder is unexplained. V and J calls plus clone size are reproduced from that table; the DNA served to infer D and trimming. A total of fewer than 300,000 clones appear in this sample, approximately 86% of them only once. The ten largest clones capture 2.5% to 3.5% of the sample.

Worth noting for this clone: Its antigen remains undetermined. Base-call qualities are not available, and no considerably larger clone is one nucleotide away.

The chain links TRBV4-3 with TRBJ1-1; the D segment cannot be called with confidence. Sequencing was performed on peripheral blood. This receptor was taken from a woman younger than 35 with acute or convalescent COVID-19. The nucleotide sequence is given as TGCGCCAGCAGCCAAGATCTGCGGGGTGGGACTGAAGCTTTCTTT. It is translated as CASSQDLRGGTEAFF.